A selection of T cell receptor beta chains follows, all from one sample in a study of radiation and T cells in renal cell carcinoma. Libraries were prepared by immunoSEQ multiplex PCR; TCRdb keeps only in-frame clonotypes and omits some of them. The table lists fewer than 45,000 clones, roughly 80% of them singletons. The specimen comprised blood, sampled from a patient whose treatment included radiotherapy and nephrectomy. The origin of the receptors is a woman in her seventies with renal cell carcinoma. CDR3s include the opening cysteine and the closing phenylalanine or tryptophan. The order of the fields is CDR3 protein, CDR3 DNA, clone size, V gene, D gene, J gene. A D gene is named only where the DNA matches it firmly. For some rows the clone size is stated as once, few or many, or as a class when expanded; others skip it.

CDR3 protein: CASRGKPGSGF
CDR3 DNA: TGTGCCAGCAGGGGCAAGCCAGGCTCTGGCTTC
clone size: .
V gene: TRBV2
D gene: .
J gene: TRBJ2-7

CDR3 protein: CASTPTQGTDTQYF
CDR3 DNA: TGTGCCAGCACCCCCACCCAGGGCACAGATACGCAGTATTTT
clone size: .
V gene: TRBV5-4
D gene: .
J gene: TRBJ2-3

CDR3 protein: CASSSGARRGQFF
CDR3 DNA: TGTGCCAGCAGTTCGGGGGCCCGCCGCGGGCAGTTCTTC
clone size: .
V gene: TRBV6-6
D gene: .
J gene: TRBJ2-1

CDR3 protein: CASSFSGGSYNEQFF
CDR3 DNA: TGTGCCAGTAGTTTTAGCGGGGGCTCCTACAATGAGCAGTTCTTC
clone size: .
V gene: TRBV19
D gene: TRBD2
J gene: TRBJ2-1

CDR3 protein: CATSGHNYGYTF
CDR3 DNA: TGTGCCACCAGCGGTCATAACTATGGCTACACCTTC
clone size: .
V gene: TRBV15
D gene: .
J gene: TRBJ1-2

CDR3 protein: CASSPRQGTDTQYF
CDR3 DNA: TGCGCCAGCAGCCCCCGACAGGGCACAGATACGCAGTATTTT
clone size: .
V gene: TRBV5-1
D gene: .
J gene: TRBJ2-3

CDR3 protein: CASSAPTGGFSYGYTF
CDR3 DNA: TGTGCCAGCAGCGCACCGACAGGGGGATTTAGCTATGGCTACACCTTC
clone size: once
V gene: TRBV7-9
D gene: TRBD1
J gene: TRBJ1-2

CDR3 protein: CASSLTGTRYEQYF
CDR3 DNA: TGTGCCAGCAGTTTGACGGGCACGCGCTACGAGCAGTACTTC
clone size: .
V gene: TRBV27
D gene: .
J gene: TRBJ2-7

CDR3 protein: CASSKEGIEGVTEAFF
CDR3 DNA: TGCGCCAGCAGTAAAGAGGGGATCGAAGGGGTCACTGAAGCTTTCTTT
clone size: .
V gene: TRBV10-2
D gene: .
J gene: TRBJ1-1

CDR3 protein: CASSLGGGSEETQYF
CDR3 DNA: TGTGCCAGCAGCTTAGGCGGGGGGAGTGAAGAGACCCAGTACTTC
clone size: .
V gene: TRBV7-9
D gene: TRBD2
J gene: TRBJ2-5

CDR3 protein: CASSQVLGVNTEAFF
CDR3 DNA: TGCGCCAGCAGCCAAGTCCTGGGAGTGAACACTGAAGCTTTCTTT
clone size: .
V gene: TRBV4-1
D gene: .
J gene: TRBJ1-1

CDR3 protein: CASSPQGNSPLHF
CDR3 DNA: TGTGCCAGCAGCCCGCAGGGTAACTCACCCCTCCACTTT
clone size: .
V gene: TRBV7-2
D gene: .
J gene: TRBJ1-6

CDR3 protein: CASSPTGAGEQYF
CDR3 DNA: TGTGCCAGCAGTCCGACAGGGGCGGGGGAGCAGTACTTC
clone size: once
V gene: TRBV2
D gene: TRBD1
J gene: TRBJ2-7

CDR3 protein: CASSLGPNSYGYTF
CDR3 DNA: TGTGCCAGCTCACTGGGACCTAACAGCTATGGCTACACCTTC
clone size: few
V gene: TRBV18
D gene: .
J gene: TRBJ1-2

CDR3 protein: CASSLASGEQFF
CDR3 DNA: TGTGCCAGCAGCTTGGCTAGTGGGGAGCAGTTCTTC
clone size: few
V gene: TRBV5-3
D gene: .
J gene: TRBJ2-1

CDR3 protein: CASSPRLAYEQYF
CDR3 DNA: TGTGCCAGCAGCCCTAGACTAGCCTACGAGCAGTACTTC
clone size: .
V gene: TRBV7-8
D gene: .
J gene: TRBJ2-7

CDR3 protein: CAISESNRGLDGYTF
CDR3 DNA: TGTGCCATCAGTGAGTCGAACAGGGGGCTAGATGGCTACACCTTC
clone size: .
V gene: TRBV10-3
D gene: TRBD1
J gene: TRBJ1-2

CDR3 protein: CASSPGTVFSPLHF
CDR3 DNA: TGTGCCAGCAGTCCCGGGACCGTCTTTTCACCCCTCCACTTT
clone size: .
V gene: TRBV6-1
D gene: .
J gene: TRBJ1-6